This TCR beta chain appears in the sequencing data of a study of blood T cell repertoires in COVID-19. The CDR3 is 14 residues long. In germline, CDR1 is SGHTA, CDR2 FQGNSA. V gave up 3 bases and J gave up 3 bases; unmatched junction bases: 4. In the authors' workflow: Reference gene primer amplification gave nucleated cell count estimates. Using immunoSEQ multiplex PCR, the repertoire was profiled, and TCRdb retains in-frame clones only, with some absent. The V and J calls and clone size were taken over from that table, and D and trimming were inferred from the DNA. The table has under 200,000 clones, roughly 89% seen once.

This TCR came from a woman under 40 who had been exposed to COVID-19. The chain is built from TRBV7-2 and TRBJ1-1, with 7 bases lining up with TRBD1. Input material: PBMCs or T cells enriched from blood (not recorded which). This CDR3 reads CASSFDRAYTEAFF. For the CDR3, the DNA is TGTGCCAGCAGCTTCGACAGGGCTTACACTGAAGCTTTCTTT.